This TCR beta chain was identified in a study of cytomegalovirus exposure and HLA in healthy donors. Germline values: CDR1 SGHRS, CDR2 YFSETQ. This CDR3 is built from 15 residues. It was with 60 Vbeta and 13 Jbeta primers that the PCR ran. Profiling relied on immunoSEQ multiplex PCR, and the TCRdb table lists in-frame clones only, not all of them. The sample has some 240,000 clones, 92% seen once; the top ten hold roughly 1.5%. Comments on this clone: Its antigen is undetermined.

Study-wide findings and caveats: Specificity of a few CMV-associated chains for CMV antigens was verified in vitro.

The receptor's source is a girl between 2 and 10 years old in good health and CMV-seronegative. The specimen was PBMCs. V gene TRBV5-1 combines with J gene TRBJ2-5; 12 bases map to TRBD2. The J call may not be correct, given that the DNA end is closer to TRBJ2-7. CDR3 amino acids: CASSASGRGSYEQYF. DNA of the CDR3: TGCGCCAGCAGTGCTAGCGGGAGGGGCTCCTACGAGCAGTACTTC.